One sample yielded the 2 T cell receptor beta chains listed below, sequenced in a study of CD8+ T cells in alopecia areata. Reverse transcribed after extraction, RNA yielded cDNA as the sequencing template. Using immunoSEQ multiplex PCR, the repertoire was profiled, and TCRdb retains in-frame clones only, with some absent. The table lists roughly 5,100 clones, less than 95% of them singletons. Specified treatment: oral pan-JAK inhibitor, 5-10 mg twice daily. Sampling of alopecia areata patients yielded lesional scalp punch biopsies as well as peripheral blood. The sequencing here drew on skin, taken at week 4, from a patient treated with tofacitinib. The receptor set was obtained from a human donor with alopecia areata.

This chain joins TRBV7-2 and TRBJ1-2; no definite D call. V was pared by 0 bases and J by 7 bases, with 15 bases between. The CDR3 is 15 residues long. Germline loops: CDR1 SGHTA, CDR2 FQGNSA. Here the CDR3 reads CASSLAGKSGGGYTF. The CDR3, as DNA: TGTGCCAGCAGCTTAGCCGGGAAATCGGGCGGTGGCTACACCTTC.

The chain recombines TRBV4-3 with TRBJ1-2; possibly TRBD1 for D (5 bases). This CDR3 has 13 amino acids. CDR1 and CDR2 from the germline V gene are LGHNA and YSLEER. V dropped 11 bases and J dropped 0 bases, with 13 bases sitting between them. The CDR3 DNA reads TGCGCCGGAACCGAGGGGCCTAACTATGGCTACACCTTC. It encodes CAGTEGPNYGYTF.